Below are 10 T cell receptor beta chains sequenced from a single sample in a study of cytomegalovirus exposure and HLA in healthy donors. The table came from immunoSEQ multiplex PCR; TCRdb's copy has only in-frame clones and leaves some out. Here the sample spans 100,000 or so clones, about 88% being singletons. Sequenced material: PBMCs. These receptor sequences come from a man aged 18 to 30 in good health and CMV-seropositive.

The chain joins TRBV10-3 to TRBJ1-3; 12 bases fit TRBD1. V was pared by 10 bases and J by 4 bases, with 20 bases of the junction left unmatched. The CDR3 runs 19 residues. The V gene's germline CDR1 is ENHRY and CDR2 SYGVKD. The CDR3, as DNA: TGTGCCACCGGCCCGAGGGGGAACCGGGACAGGGGGCCCGGAAACACCATATATTTT. Translated: CATGPRGNRDRGPGNTIYF.

The chain couples TRBV28 to TRBJ2-7, with D hard to call. The V end was cut by 3 bases, the J end by 6 bases, with 9 bases between. Germline loops: CDR1 MDHEN, CDR2 SYDVKM. The CDR3 is 12 amino acids. The CDR3 DNA reads as TGTGCCAGCAGTTTGAACACGCCCGAGCAGTACTTC. It yields the protein CASSLNTPEQYF.

A word on this clone: The DNA is left out, because the CDR3 cannot be placed on it with certainty; the CDR3 is given as TCRdb lists it. The chain couples TRBV27 to TRBJ2-5; the table names TRBD2, a call not compared with the DNA. Germline CDR1 MNHEY, CDR2 SMNVEV (reference sequence). From its first to its last residue, the CDR3 has 15 amino acids. CDR3 protein: CASSLFRGRGETQYF.

This chain connects TRBV7-3 to TRBJ2-3; D gene ambiguous. CDR1 is SGHTA, CDR2 FQGTGA, per germline. V was trimmed by 2 bases and J by 10 bases, leaving 13 bases between them. This CDR3 spans 13 amino acids. The CDR3 reads CASSLRLAEPQYF. The CDR3 nucleotides are TGTGCCAGCAGCTTACGCTTGGCGGAGCCGCAGTATTTT.

The genes are TRBV5-6 and TRBJ2-1, with 11 bases aligning to TRBD1. Trimming removed 2 bases from V and 6 bases from J; junction bases left unmatched: 7. CDR3 size: 16 residues. Germline CDR1 reads SGHDT; CDR2 reads YYEEEE. CDR3 loop: CASSFSGTGGFNEQFF. In DNA, the CDR3 is TGTGCCAGCAGCTTTTCCGGGACAGGGGGTTTCAATGAGCAGTTCTTC.

The rearrangement uses TRBV6-5 and TRBJ2-7, with D possibly TRBD2 on 6 matching bases. Trimming left V 6 bases short and J 4 bases short, with 19 bases between. The germline V gene encodes CDR1 MNHEY and CDR2 SVGAGI. CDR3 size: 15 residues. CDR3 loop: CASRLSPASAYEQYF. For the CDR3, the DNA is TGTGCCAGCAGATTAAGCCCGGCTAGCGCATACGAGCAGTACTTC.

V usage is TRBV4-1 and J usage is TRBJ1-1; maybe TRBD1 (6 bases). V dropped 2 bases and J dropped 1 base, with 11 bases sitting between them. This CDR3 comprises 15 residues. Germline CDR1 MGHRA, CDR2 YSYEKL. The CDR3 bases are TGCGCCAGCAGCCAAATGACAGGCAGGAACACTGAAGCTTTCTTT. Protein product: CASSQMTGRNTEAFF.

The chain is built from TRBV29-1 and TRBJ2-3; D may be TRBD2 (6 bases). Trimming shortened V by 6 bases and J by 4 bases, and 14 bases separated the two germline ends. This CDR3 is built from 13 residues. Germline CDR1 reads SQVTM; CDR2 reads ANQGSEA. The CDR3 sequence is CSVLRLGADTQYF. The CDR3 DNA sequence: TGCAGCGTGCTAAGACTAGGTGCAGATACGCAGTATTTT.

The chain is built from TRBV10-3 and TRBJ2-5, with a weak D call TRBD1 (5 bases). V was trimmed by 3 bases and J by 5 bases, leaving 22 bases between them. CDR3 length: 17 amino acids. CDR1 and CDR2 (germline): ENHRY, SYGVKD. The CDR3 sequence: CAISDPLLGVVGETQYF. CDR3 in DNA: TGTGCCATCAGTGACCCCCTCTTAGGGGTAGTAGGGGAGACCCAGTACTTC.

The chain is built from TRBV7-2 and TRBJ2-7; TRBD1 aligns across 9 bases. The CDR3 extends over 14 amino acids. Trimming removed 8 bases from V and 2 bases from J; junction bases left unmatched: 7. Germline V lookup: CDR1 SGHTA, CDR2 FQGNSA. DNA of the CDR3: TGTGCCAGCGGAACAGGGGGCCGGACCTACGAGCAGTACTTC. Protein product: CASGTGGRTYEQYF.